Described below is a single T cell receptor beta chain sequence and its context. A few counts support this clonotype. Its antigen has not been determined. No much larger clone exists at a distance of one base, and base qualities are not known. The treatment or condition tag for this specimen amounts to: allogeneic hematopoietic cell transplantation with graft depleted of TCRalphabeta T cells and CD19 B cells. The transplant recipients were children given TCRalphabeta/CD19-depleted allogeneic hematopoietic cell grafts. This sample stems from a study of T-cell reconstitution after alpha-beta-depleted transplantation in children (dated by TCRdb to about 2016). About the full investigation: The study quantitatively tracked T-cell immune reconstitution after TCRalphabeta/CD19-depleted allogeneic hematopoietic cell transplantation in children using TCR repertoire profiling.

What the authors observed across the whole study: In some patients, the high TCRbeta diversity seen at day 60 was put down to recipient T cells and intrathymic progenitors that had survived conditioning. About two months after transplant, the apparently early recovery of alphabetaT-cell counts reportedly depended on just several hundred clones that had expanded rapidly and came from non-depleted graft cells. Over subsequent months, a decline in hyperexpanded clone frequencies was noted, and after one year, T-cell counts and TCRbeta diversity were mostly ascribed to newly produced T cells.

V is cut by 0 bases and J by 4 bases, and the space between the germline ends is 9 bases. The cysteine opens and the phenylalanine closes a CDR3 of 14 amino acids. CDR3 DNA only is kept here, 42 bases in frame from base 1. CDR1 and CDR2 are read off the germline V gene as MNHEY and SVGAGI. Library creation used PCR. Sequencing relied on an Illumina HiSeq 2500. Molecular barcoding was employed in the preparation of TCR libraries, with unique molecular identifiers being used to normalize TCRbeta repertoire quantification. The public reads were reanalyzed by TCRdb: fastp trimming at Q25, MiXCR alignment, in-frame beta chains only. Here each entry gathers all rows of one CDR3 protein and keeps the most common genes and DNA. Recorded for this sample are about 300,000 distinct CDR3 sequences; over 7.5% of them occurred a single time. The ten biggest clones cover 8.5% to 9.5% of the sample.

The chain is assembled from TRBV6-5 and TRBJ1-2, with the D segment identity uncertain. This TCR was sampled from a female patient aged 2 to 10 who had a stem cell transplant for Fanconi anemia, so the T cells may come from the graft donor. The material sequenced was peripheral blood, taken 360 days after TCRalphabeta/CD19-depleted stem cell transplant. CDR3 loop: CASSYSRGPYGYTF. The sequenced DNA: TGTGCCAGCAGTTACTCGAGAGGGCCCTATGGCTACACCTTC.